The entry below describes one T cell receptor (beta chain). The data were taken from a study of blood T cell repertoires in COVID-19. The overall study: Spain, Italy and the United States supplied samples that represented acute and convalescent COVID-19. Sample material is recorded as cDNA or gDNA derived from T cells, B-cell-depleted T cells, or PBMCs.

Profiled with immunoSEQ multiplex PCR; TCRdb holds only in-frame clones, not every one. The table has about 120,000 clones, around 81% seen once. CDR3 length: 18 amino acids. In germline, CDR1 is WNHNN, CDR2 SYGVQD (reference sequence). J lost 2 bases, V lost 4 bases, and 14 bases had no gene match. The chain employs TRBV10-1 and TRBJ1-1; 9 bases agree with TRBD1. The sequence was obtained from a man between 65 and 85 years old with acute or convalescent COVID-19. Sequences were obtained from peripheral blood. CDR3 amino acids: CASSGLPGQGKRNTEAFF. CDR3 DNA: TGCGCCAGCAGTGGATTACCGGGACAGGGAAAAAGAAACACTGAAGCTTTCTTT.